The 28 T cell receptor beta chains below were found in one sample sequenced in a study of T cells in Graves' hyperthyroidism and ophthalmopathy. Regions amplified from RNA transcripts were the TCR beta CDR3 regions. First-round RT-PCR with HTBI primers amplified the TCR CDR3 region. TCRdb re-derived calls from the multiplex PCR reads in MiXCR, one entry per CDR3 protein. The sample yields hundreds of thousands of distinct CDR3 sequences, about a sixth seen once. Sequencing input: blood. These receptors were taken from a woman aged 40 to 50 with Graves' ophthalmopathy.

Many counts were recorded for this clonotype. The chain employs TRBV7-2 and TRBJ2-3; no definite D call. Trimming pared 3 bases from V and 3 bases from J, leaving 7 bases between. Looked up from germline, CDR1 is SGHTA and CDR2 is FQGNSA. This CDR3 has 13 amino acids. The chain's CDR3 is CASSFDITDTQYF. The CDR3 DNA is TGTGCCAGCAGCTTCGACATTACAGATACGCAGTATTTT.

This clonotype was observed many times. V and J are TRBV10-3 and TRBJ2-7; TRBD2 matches 7 bases. V shed 10 bases and J 1 base; nucleotides not matched to a gene: 7. Germline assignment: CDR1 ENHRY and CDR2 SYGVKD. CDR3 size: 13 residues. The CDR3 sequence is CATWGGSSYEQYF. Here the CDR3 DNA reads TGTGCCACCTGGGGAGGGTCTTCCTACGAGCAGTACTTC.

Points on this clonotype: One base away lies a much larger clone, so this may be a sequencing read error. The rearrangement uses TRBV7-9 and TRBJ2-7, with D perhaps TRBD1 (6 bases). The end of the DNA is better explained by TRBJ2-1, so the J call may be wrong. Per the germline V gene, CDR1 is SEHNR and CDR2 is FQNEAQ (reference sequence). The CDR3 is 15 residues long. The CDR3 DNA is TGTGCCAGCAGCTTAGACGGGACACAGATCTACGAGCAGTTCTTC. Translated: CASSLDGTQIYEQFF.

V usage is TRBV29-1 and J usage is TRBJ2-1; D is perhaps TRBD1 (5 bases). Germline V CDR1 and CDR2: SQVTM, ANQGSEA. Between the trimmed V and J ends, which lost 7 bases and 0 bases, there was a span of 13 bases. The CDR3 totals 14 residues. The CDR3 is CSAFQGRSYNEQFF. CDR3 in DNA: TGCAGCGCCTTCCAGGGTCGCTCCTACAATGAGCAGTTCTTC.

The chain uses TRBV29-1 and TRBJ2-7; 7 nucleotides agree with TRBD1. The CDR3 extends over 13 amino acids. Germline V CDR1 and CDR2: SQVTM, ANQGSEA. The V and J ends lost 5 bases and 5 bases, in that order; junction bases with no gene match: 9. This chain's CDR3 is CSVNDRAGNEQYF. The CDR3 nucleotides are TGCAGCGTTAACGACAGGGCAGGAAACGAGCAGTACTTC.

As for this clonotype: A read error may explain this, as a much larger clone is one base away. The rearrangement uses TRBV2 and TRBJ2-7, with D possibly being TRBD1 (6 bases). The CDR3 consists of 14 residues. Germline V lookup: CDR1 SNHLY, CDR2 FYNNEI. For the CDR3, the DNA is TGTGCCAGCCGCCTGGGGACAACCTCCTACGAGCGGTACTTC. This codes for CASRLGTTSYERYF. Full variable domain (outside the CDR3, taken from reference TRBV2 and TRBJ2-7): EPEVTQTPSHQVTQMGQEVILRCVPISNHLYFYWYRQILGQKVEFLVSFYNNEISEKSEIFDDQFSVERPDGSNFTLKIRSTKLEDSAMYFCASRLGTTSYERYFGPGTRLTVT.

This chain joins TRBV27 and TRBJ2-7; D is unresolved. Trimming left V 5 bases short and J 0 bases short, with 11 bases between. The CDR3 length is 14 residues. Germline CDR1 MNHEY, CDR2 SMNVEV (reference sequence). CDR3 loop: CASSPGESSYEQYF. In DNA, the CDR3 is TGTGCCAGCAGTCCTGGTGAGAGCTCCTACGAGCAGTACTTC.

This clonotype was seen repeatedly, ten times or more. The CDR3 spells CSAEEGGTGNSPLHF. The DNA of the CDR3 is TGCAGTGCTGAGGAAGGTGGGACAGGGAATTCACCCCTCCACTTT. J is TRBJ1-6 and V is TRBV20-1; TRBD1 agrees at 9 bases. There are 15 residues in the CDR3. Germline V lookup: CDR1 DFQATT, CDR2 SNEGSKA (reference sequence). V gave up 5 bases and J gave up 7 bases; unmatched junction bases: 9.

This clonotype was seen a handful of times. The chain joins TRBV11-2 to TRBJ1-1; the D is unclear. From germline, CDR1 is SGHAT and CDR2 FQNNGV. CDR3 length: 14 amino acids. Between the trimmed V and J ends, which lost 2 bases and 7 bases, there was a span of 14 bases. Here the CDR3 DNA reads TGTGCCAGCAGCTTAATTGGGGTGGATGGTGAAGCTTTCTTT. It translates to CASSLIGVDGEAFF.

This clonotype was recorded at least ten times. V usage is TRBV28 and J usage is TRBJ2-1; tentative D call: TRBD2 (6 bases). V gave up 2 bases and J gave up 3 bases, with 17 bases separating them. The length of the CDR3 is 17 residues. In germline, CDR1 is MDHEN, CDR2 SYDVKM. DNA for the CDR3: TGTGCCAGCAGTTTAGGGGGTGGGGAGGTGGGCTACAATGAGCAGTTCTTC. Protein: CASSLGGGEVGYNEQFF.

This clonotype has more than one count but fewer than ten. The rearrangement joins TRBV20-1 to TRBJ2-1; the match to TRBD2 covers 8 bases. From germline, CDR1 is DFQATT and CDR2 SNEGSKA (reference sequence). The V gene end was trimmed by 5 bases and the J gene end by 6 bases; junction bases not matched to a gene: 12. The CDR3 has 15 residues. DNA for the CDR3: TGCAGTGCTTCCACTCCCGGGACTAGGAGCAATGAGCAGTTCTTC. It yields the protein CSASTPGTRSNEQFF.

This clonotype appeared many times. The V and J genes are TRBV5-1 and TRBJ1-1; tentatively, D is TRBD1 (6 bases). The germline V and J ends were trimmed by 3 bases and 0 bases, with 15 bases remaining between them. Per germline, CDR1 SGHRS and CDR2 YFSETQ. This CDR3 contains 16 residues. The CDR3 spells CASSSQGGGLNTEAFF. CDR3 nucleotides: TGCGCCAGCAGCTCGCAAGGGGGGGGTCTGAACACTGAAGCTTTCTTT.

The genes are TRBV20-1 and TRBJ2-1; D call uncertain. V was shortened by 4 bases and J by 0 bases, with 16 bases between the two germline ends. The CDR3 sequence is 16 residues long. Germline V CDR1 and CDR2: DFQATT, SNEGSKA (reference sequence). CDR3 loop: CSATEAGSSSYNEQFF. The CDR3 DNA reads TGCAGTGCTACCGAAGCTGGATCCAGCTCCTACAATGAGCAGTTCTTC.

The chain joins TRBV5-4 to TRBJ1-1, with 7 positions matching TRBD1. This CDR3 comprises 13 residues. Germline-derived CDR1 and CDR2 are SGHNT and YYREEE (reference sequence). The J segment lost 7 bases and the V segment lost 2 bases, leaving 5 bases of the junction unmatched. The CDR3: CASSFDRAIEAFF. DNA for the CDR3: TGTGCCAGCAGCTTTGACAGGGCTATTGAAGCTTTCTTT.

This chain uses TRBV30 with TRBJ2-1, with unresolved D. In germline, CDR1 is GTSNPN, CDR2 SVGIG (reference sequence). CDR3 length: 11 residues. V was pared by 2 bases and J by 10 bases, with 9 bases between. For the CDR3, the DNA is TGTGCCTGGAGTCTTGCATTAGAGCAGTTCTTC. It translates to CAWSLALEQFF.

This clonotype was counted many times. The V call is TRBV2, the J call TRBJ2-7; 7 positions match TRBD1. Germline CDR1 is SNHLY and CDR2 is FYNNEI. Losses at the gene ends were 10 bases for V and 2 bases for J; bases not matched to a gene: 8. There are 13 residues in the CDR3. The CDR3 region is CATAGQVTYEQYF. CDR3 DNA sequence: TGTGCCACCGCCGGACAGGTGACCTACGAGCAGTACTTC.

The chain recombines TRBV2 with TRBJ2-7; D gene uncertain. The CDR3 runs to 11 residues. Germline values: CDR1 SNHLY, CDR2 FYNNEI. The V end was cut by 6 bases, the J end by 7 bases, with 10 bases between. CDR3 DNA: TGTGCCAGCAGCTCGTCCTGGGAGCAGTACTTC. Residues: CASSSSWEQYF.

This clonotype was counted between two and nine times. The chain combines TRBV20-1 with TRBJ1-6; possibly TRBD1 for D (6 bases). The germline V and J ends were trimmed by 3 bases and 7 bases, with 10 bases remaining between them. This CDR3 is 13 amino acids long. Germline V gives CDR1 DFQATT, CDR2 SNEGSKA (reference sequence). The CDR3 coding sequence is TGCAGTGCTAGTCGGCAGGGGAATTCACCCCTCCACTTT. Its protein product is CSASRQGNSPLHF.

The rearrangement links TRBV20-1 to TRBJ1-1; the match to TRBD1 covers 7 bases. This CDR3 has 16 amino acids. Germline CDR1 reads DFQATT; CDR2 reads SNEGSKA (reference sequence). Losses at the gene ends were 3 bases for V and 0 bases for J; bases not matched to a gene: 10. For the CDR3, the DNA is TGCAGTGCTAGTCCAAGCGGACAGGCACTGAACACTGAAGCTTTCTTT. Its translation is CSASPSGQALNTEAFF.

This clonotype was counted at least ten times. This chain joins TRBV7-9 and TRBJ2-7; D remains ambiguous. The length of the CDR3 is 15 residues. Germline-derived CDR1 and CDR2 are SEHNR and FQNEAQ (reference sequence). V was clipped by 5 bases and J by 7 bases, with 21 bases between them. The CDR3 DNA follows: TGTGCCAGCAGCCAGCTGAGTCAGGATATGCGGGAGCAGTACTTC. This sequence encodes CASSQLSQDMREQYF.

This clonotype appeared a few times. V and J are TRBV30 and TRBJ1-5; the match to TRBD1 covers 8 bases. The germline CDR1 and CDR2 sequences are GTSNPN and SVGIG (reference sequence). The CDR3 length is 14 residues. V dropped 1 base and J dropped 2; count of bases not matched to a gene: 1. The CDR3 region is CAWSGGQGNQPQHF. CDR3 DNA: TGTGCCTGGAGTGGGGGACAGGGCAATCAGCCCCAGCATTTT. Full variable domain (rest looked up from reference TRBV30 and TRBJ1-5): SQTIHQWPATLVQPVGSPLSLECTVEGTSNPNLYWYRQAAGRGLQLLFYSVGIGQISSEVPQNLSASRPQDRQFILSSKKLLLSDSGFYLCAWSGGQGNQPQHFGDGTRLSIL.

The chain combines TRBV6-1 with TRBJ1-1; D is unresolved. CDR1 and CDR2 (germline): MNHNS, SASEGT. V lost 5 bases and J 0 bases, leaving 10 bases between the germline ends. The CDR3 has 14 residues. The CDR3 nucleotides read TGTGCCAGCAGTTATCGGCGGTTGAACACTGAAGCTTTCTTT. Its protein product is CASSYRRLNTEAFF.

About this clonotype itself: Just one base apart from a much larger clone, this may be a read error. J is TRBJ2-7 and V is TRBV5-1, with D hard to call. Per the germline V gene, CDR1 is SGHRS and CDR2 is YFSETQ. V was shortened by 4 bases and J by 6 bases, with 20 bases between the two germline ends. There are 15 residues in the CDR3. Here the CDR3 reads CASSQDPSVLGEQYF. In DNA form, the CDR3 reads TGCGCCAGCAGCCAAGATCCTTCAGTATTGGGCGAGCAGTACTTC.

This clonotype was observed a handful of times. V gene TRBV30 combines with J gene TRBJ2-3; no reliable D call. CDR3 size: 13 residues. CDR1 is GTSNPN and CDR2 is SVGIG in the germline V gene (reference sequence). Trimming removed 2 bases at V and 2 bases at J, with 8 bases between. As DNA, the CDR3 is TGTGCCTGGAGTTGGCTGGACACAGATACGCAGTATTTT. It translates to CAWSWLDTDTQYF.

This clonotype was seen more than once but under ten times. J is TRBJ2-5 and V is TRBV29-1, with TRBD2 matching 7 bases. Germline V lookup: CDR1 SQVTM, CDR2 ANQGSEA. The junction had 6 bases not matched to a gene; V was cut back by 5 bases and J by 3 bases. This CDR3 region has 13 residues. The DNA for the CDR3 is TGCAGCGTTCTCCTGGCGGGAGAAGAGACCCAGTACTTC. Amino acids: CSVLLAGEETQYF.

The chain is built from TRBV7-6 and TRBJ1-2, with 7 positions matching TRBD1. The CDR3 totals 14 residues. Trimming cost V 1 base and J 6 bases; bases outside gene matches: 5. CDR1 and CDR2 (germline): SGHVS, FNYEAQ. CDR3 nucleotides: TGTGCCAGCAGCTTAGACGACAGGGCTGATGGCTACACCTTC. Translating it yields CASSLDDRADGYTF. The whole variable domain, filled in from reference TRBV7-6 and TRBJ1-2, reads GAGVSQSPRYKVTKRGQDVALRCDPISGHVSLYWYRQALGQGPEFLTYFNYEAQQDKSGLPNDRFSAERPEGSISTLTIQRTEQRDSAMYRCASSLDDRADGYTFGSGTRLTVV.

This clonotype was seen ten or more times. A junction end diverges from the germline sequence, so it may reflect a read error. The chain couples TRBV12-3 or TRBV12-4 to TRBJ2-7; TRBD1 is a possible D gene (6 bases). CDR3 size: 13 residues. For the CDR3, the DNA is TGTGCCAGCAGCTTAGGGGGTTTCGGCGAGCAGTACTTC. This codes for CASSLGGFGEQYF.

This clonotype was counted at least ten times. This chain uses TRBV2 with TRBJ2-7, with unresolved D. Germline values: CDR1 SNHLY, CDR2 FYNNEI. V was clipped by 3 bases and J by 6 bases, with 9 bases between them. The CDR3 runs 12 residues. CDR3 protein: CASSDKPGEQYF. The CDR3 DNA is TGTGCCAGCAGTGACAAGCCGGGCGAGCAGTACTTC.